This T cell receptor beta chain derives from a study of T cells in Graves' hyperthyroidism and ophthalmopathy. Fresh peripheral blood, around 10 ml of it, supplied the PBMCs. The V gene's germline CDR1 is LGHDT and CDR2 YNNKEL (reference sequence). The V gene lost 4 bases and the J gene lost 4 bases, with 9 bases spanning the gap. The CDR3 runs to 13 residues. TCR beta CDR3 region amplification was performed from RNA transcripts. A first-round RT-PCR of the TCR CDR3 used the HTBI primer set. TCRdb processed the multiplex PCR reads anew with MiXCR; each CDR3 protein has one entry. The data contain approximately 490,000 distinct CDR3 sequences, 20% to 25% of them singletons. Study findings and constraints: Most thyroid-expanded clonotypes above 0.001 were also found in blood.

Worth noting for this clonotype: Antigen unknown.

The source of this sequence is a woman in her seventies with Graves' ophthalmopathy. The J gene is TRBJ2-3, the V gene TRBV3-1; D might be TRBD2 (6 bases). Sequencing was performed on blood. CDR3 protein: CASSRGVPDTQYF. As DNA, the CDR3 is TGTGCCAGCAGCCGGGGGGTCCCAGATACGCAGTATTTT.